This entry lists 25 T cell receptor beta chains sequenced from one sample in a study of blood T cell repertoires in COVID-19. Profiling relied on immunoSEQ multiplex PCR, and the TCRdb table lists in-frame clones only, not all of them. Among about 250,000 clones, around 84% were seen once, and the ten largest hold around 15%. The sample was PBMCs or T cells enriched from blood (not recorded which). These receptors all stem from a man younger than 30 who had recovered from COVID-19.

The table lists this clone with a few counts. The chain has TRBV5-1 and TRBJ2-1, with D unresolved. CDR3 length: 12 amino acids. V was shortened by 4 bases and J by 4 bases, with 6 bases between the two germline ends. Per the germline V gene, CDR1 is SGHRS and CDR2 is YFSETQ. The CDR3 nucleotides are TGCGCCAGCAGCGTTATTTACAATGAGCAGTTCTTC. Protein sequence: CASSVIYNEQFF.

The chain links TRBV3-1 (or the pseudogene TRBV3-2) to TRBJ2-2; the D gene is possibly TRBD2 (7 bases). Between the trimmed V and J ends, which lost 0 bases and 4 bases, there was a span of 15 bases. This CDR3 spans 17 amino acids. Germline V gives CDR1 LGHDT, CDR2 YNNKEL (reference sequence). This CDR3 reads CASSQDWGGAPTGELFF. CDR3 bases: TGTGCCAGCAGCCAAGATTGGGGGGGGGCCCCCACCGGGGAGCTGTTTTTT.

This chain uses TRBV30 with TRBJ1-2, with 8 positions matching TRBD1. CDR1 and CDR2 from the germline V gene are GTSNPN and SVGIG (reference sequence). The CDR3 length is 16 residues. The V segment lost 1 base and the J segment 1 base; nucleotides outside the gene matches: 8. The CDR3 protein is CAWSAPGTGFNYGYTF. The DNA for the CDR3 is TGTGCCTGGAGTGCCCCAGGGACAGGCTTTAACTATGGCTACACCTTC.

V gene TRBV5-1 combines with J gene TRBJ1-2, with 7 nucleotides matching TRBD1. Germline V gives CDR1 SGHRS, CDR2 YFSETQ. The CDR3 has 15 amino acids. V lost 4 bases, J lost 0 bases, and 6 bases stayed unmatched. The CDR3 DNA reads as TGCGCCAGCAGCCTAGGGACAGAGACTAACTATGGCTACACCTTC. It specifies CASSLGTETNYGYTF.

This chain links TRBV12-3 or TRBV12-4 with TRBJ2-7, with a possible D match to TRBD1 (5 bases). This CDR3 is built from 13 residues. Between the trimmed V and J ends, which lost 3 bases and 2 bases, there was a span of 8 bases. The DNA for the CDR3 is TGTGCCAGCAGTTTTAGGGGAACCTACGAGCAGTACTTC. Its protein product is CASSFRGTYEQYF.

The V gene is TRBV2, the J gene TRBJ2-7, with D maybe TRBD2 (5 bases). The CDR3 covers 12 residues. The germline V and J ends were trimmed by 6 bases and 6 bases, with 12 bases remaining between them. CDR1 is SNHLY, CDR2 FYNNEI, per germline. CDR3 in amino acids: CASSTTTSEQYF. The CDR3 nucleotides read TGTGCCAGCAGCACTACAACTAGCGAGCAGTACTTC.

The CDR3 here is CASRAGTGGYNEQFF. DNA of the CDR3: TGTGCCAGCCGAGCTGGGACAGGGGGTTACAATGAGCAGTTCTTC. The J gene is TRBJ2-1, the V gene TRBV6-4, with 11 bases aligning to TRBD1. Germline V gene data show CDR1 as MRHNA and CDR2 as SNTAGT. V trimming: 8 bases; J trimming: 4 bases; junction bases outside the gene matches: 7. This CDR3 has 15 amino acids.

This clone was observed once. This chain uses TRBV7-2 with TRBJ2-1; D perhaps matches TRBD2 (6 bases). This CDR3 contains 16 residues. The germline V gene encodes CDR1 SGHTA and CDR2 FQGNSA. The ends were cut back, 5 bases at V and 0 bases at J, with 14 bases in the middle. In DNA form, the CDR3 reads TGTGCCAGCAGCCCAAACCGGGGGAGCTCCTACAATGAGCAGTTCTTC. Amino acid sequence: CASSPNRGSSYNEQFF.

The chain carries TRBV20-1 and TRBJ1-3; perhaps TRBD1 as D (6 bases). Germline CDR1 DFQATT, CDR2 SNEGSKA (reference sequence). V was clipped by 3 bases and J by 0 bases, with 12 bases between them. The CDR3 is made up of 15 amino acids. The chain's CDR3 is CSASWQGTSGNTIYF. CDR3 nucleotides: TGCAGTGCTAGTTGGCAGGGGACCTCTGGAAACACCATATATTTT.

The chain employs TRBV7-9 and TRBJ2-7; D uncertain. V dropped 5 bases and J dropped 3 bases, with 8 bases sitting between them. The CDR3 loop spans 12 amino acids. Germline loops: CDR1 SEHNR, CDR2 FQNEAQ (reference sequence). DNA of the CDR3: TGTGCCAGCAGCAGACACAGCTACGAGCAGTACTTC. Translating it yields CASSRHSYEQYF. The full variable domain, its missing parts supplied by reference TRBV7-9 and TRBJ2-7, is DTGVSQNPRHKITKRGQNVTFRCDPISEHNRLYWYRQTLGQGPEFLTYFQNEAQLEKSRLLSDRFSAERPKGSFSTLEIQRTEQGDSAMYLCASSRHSYEQYFGPGTRLTVT.

The chain is built from TRBV5-6 and TRBJ2-2; 8 bases are a match to TRBD1. Trimming took 3 bases from V and 4 from J; bases not matched to a gene: 2. Per the germline V gene, CDR1 is SGHDT and CDR2 is YYEEEE. The CDR3 consists of 14 residues. The CDR3 spells CASSWDRTTGELFF. The CDR3 nucleotides read TGTGCCAGCAGCTGGGACAGGACCACCGGGGAGCTGTTTTTT.

J is TRBJ2-6 and V is TRBV19; the D gene is possibly TRBD2 (6 bases). CDR1 is LNHDA and CDR2 is SQIVND in the germline V gene (reference sequence). With 1 base removed from V and 0 bases from J, the gap between germline ends came to 10 bases. The CDR3 consists of 17 residues. CDR3 DNA: TGTGCCAGTAGTATAGGGCGGGACCTCTCTGGGGCCAACGTCCTGACTTTC. It specifies CASSIGRDLSGANVLTF.

The chain couples TRBV25-1 to TRBJ2-1; 9 bases agree with TRBD2. Germline V gene sequence: CDR1 MGHDK, CDR2 SYGVNS. This CDR3 is 17 amino acids long. After removal of 3 bases from V and 1 base from J, the junction contained 7 bases not matched to a gene. CDR3 residues: CASSDLYTSGSYNEQFF. For the CDR3, the DNA is TGTGCCAGCAGTGACCTATACACTAGCGGGTCCTACAATGAGCAGTTCTTC.

There are a few counts of this clone. This chain uses TRBV12-5 with TRBJ2-7; D is unresolved. Trimming pared 7 bases from V and 4 bases from J, leaving 5 bases between. Germline V gene data show CDR1 as LGHNT and CDR2 as FRNRAP. This CDR3 is 10 amino acids long. CDR3 sequence reads: CASAMYEQYF. CDR3 coding DNA: TGTGCTAGTGCCATGTACGAGCAGTACTTC.

Here the CDR3 reads CASSRAGTGGNSPLHF. DNA of the CDR3: TGTGCCAGCAGCCGAGCCGGGACAGGGGGAAATTCACCCCTCCACTTT. The chain joins TRBV3-1 (or the pseudogene TRBV3-2) to TRBJ1-6; TRBD1 agrees at 11 bases. The CDR3 spans 16 residues. From germline, CDR1 is LGHDT and CDR2 YNNKEL (reference sequence). J was trimmed by 7 bases and V by 4 bases; bases with no gene match: 6.

This clone was observed a few times. The rearrangement links TRBV20-1 to TRBJ1-2; D is unclear. The CDR3 spans 13 residues. Germline V CDR1 and CDR2: DFQATT, SNEGSKA (reference sequence). V gave up 3 bases and J gave up 0 bases, with 8 bases separating them. The CDR3 here is CSASPAANYGYTF. CDR3 nucleotide sequence: TGCAGTGCTAGTCCAGCGGCTAACTATGGCTACACCTTC.

The genes are TRBV24-1 and TRBJ2-1; D possibly corresponds to TRBD2 (6 bases). The germline V and J ends were trimmed by 4 bases and 0 bases, with 18 bases remaining between them. Per germline, CDR1 KGHDR and CDR2 SFDVKD. The CDR3 is 18 amino acids. The CDR3 DNA is TGTGCCACCAGTGACCCTAGCGCAACCACCTCCTCCTACAATGAGCAGTTCTTC. Protein sequence: CATSDPSATTSSYNEQFF.

The chain uses TRBV11-3 and TRBJ1-1; a possible D gene is TRBD1 (5 bases). V lost 8 bases, J lost 4 bases, and 29 bases lay in between. The CDR3 runs 18 residues. Germline V gene lookup returns CDR1 SGHNT and CDR2 YENEEA. CDR3 DNA sequence: TGTGCCAGCGTCTTGGGGAGGGGCCGCGGGTCGGTAAGCACTGAAGCTTTCTTT. Protein sequence: CASVLGRGRGSVSTEAFF.

This chain uses TRBV28 with TRBJ2-2; no clear D. Germline-derived CDR1 and CDR2 are MDHEN and SYDVKM. V was clipped by 3 bases and J by 1 base, with 15 bases between them. This CDR3 has 17 amino acids. The CDR3 spells CASSFLPTLLNTGELFF. As DNA, the CDR3 is TGTGCCAGCAGTTTTTTACCTACCCTATTGAACACCGGGGAGCTGTTTTTT.

This chain connects TRBV5-1 to TRBJ2-2, with D maybe TRBD2 (6 bases). Looked up from germline, CDR1 is SGHRS and CDR2 is YFSETQ. CDR3 length equals 15 residues. Trimming shortened V by 2 bases and J by 2 bases, and 10 bases separated the two germline ends. This CDR3 is CASSLTGVNTGELFF. The CDR3 DNA follows: TGCGCCAGCAGCTTAACGGGGGTCAACACCGGGGAGCTGTTTTTT.

V and J are TRBV24-1 and TRBJ1-6; D not resolved. V was clipped by 8 bases and J by 5 bases, with 9 bases between them. CDR3 size: 13 residues. The germline V gene has CDR1 KGHDR and CDR2 SFDVKD. The CDR3 sequence: CATILSDNSPLHF. In DNA, the CDR3 is TGTGCCACCATTTTGTCGGATAATTCACCCCTCCACTTT.

The chain recombines TRBV5-1 with TRBJ2-3, with TRBD2 identical over 15 bases. CDR3 length: 16 residues. Per the germline V gene, CDR1 is SGHRS and CDR2 is YFSETQ. The V and J ends lost 4 bases and 3 bases, in that order; junction bases with no gene match: 3. CDR3: CASSPGTSGRTDTQYF. The CDR3 DNA sequence: TGCGCCAGCAGCCCCGGGACTAGCGGGAGGACAGATACGCAGTATTTT.

The rearrangement joins TRBV4-1 to TRBJ1-5; 8 nucleotides align to TRBD1. Trimming removed 3 bases from V and 2 bases from J; junction bases left unmatched: 6. Germline-derived CDR1 and CDR2 are MGHRA and YSYEKL. CDR3 length: 16 amino acids. CDR3 sequence reads: CASSHNRGGGNQPQHF. CDR3 coding DNA: TGCGCCAGCAGCCACAACAGGGGGGGCGGCAATCAGCCCCAGCATTTT.

The chain uses TRBV15 and TRBJ1-5; D is ambiguous. The length of the CDR3 is 14 residues. V lost 1 base, J lost 6 bases, and 10 bases lay in between. Germline V gene sequence: CDR1 LNHNV, CDR2 YYDKDF (reference sequence). The CDR3 DNA reads TGTGCCACCAGCAGAGGGCAAATGGTTCAGCCCCAGCATTTT. Protein sequence: CATSRGQMVQPQHF.

The V and J genes are TRBV5-8 and TRBJ2-3; 12 positions match TRBD2. The CDR3 loop spans 16 amino acids. From germline, CDR1 is SGHTS and CDR2 YDEGEE. V lost 1 base and J lost 6; bases outside the gene matches: 6. CDR3 in amino acids: CASSLTSGRSPDTQYF. CDR3 nucleotide sequence: TGTGCCAGCAGCTTGACTAGCGGGAGGTCCCCGGATACGCAGTATTTT.